Given below is one T cell receptor beta chain in context. Antigen unknown. The data are from a study of blood T cells in healthy people across ages. General study points: Without sorted subsets, naive and antigen-experienced compartments could not be conclusively compared.

It was with a sample-barcoded 5' primer and a J-beta primer mix that a second PCR of about 6 to 12 cycles was run. MiXCR was run by TCRdb on the 5' RACE reads, yielding one entry per CDR3 protein. The table shows fewer than 1,200,000 distinct CDR3 sequences, with approximately 26% occurring only once. These same records also appear under a second study, on T cells of mothers and their children. That work states: The extracted RNA was employed in its entirety for cDNA synthesis, at around 1.4 ug per 15 ul. Each mother gave over 9 million TCR beta CDR3 reads; each child, roughly 3.1 million. Regardless of relatedness, pairs show thymic selection shaping TCR recombination output in a similar manner.

Specimen: blood. The receptor comes from a girl aged 2 to 9 in good health.

The CDR3 sequence is CASSLNSYEQFF. The CDR3 bases are TGCGCCAGCAGCTTGAATTCGTATGAGCAGTTCTTC. The chain links TRBV5-1 to TRBJ2-1; D gene unclear. The CDR3 contains 12 residues. Germline V CDR1 and CDR2: SGHRS, YFSETQ. Trimming cost V 1 base and J 8 bases, with 7 bases left between them.